This TCR beta chain was found in a study of regulatory T cells in long-lasting Graves disease. This clonotype was counted at least ten times. Arm-PCR of CDR3 regions and iRepertoire HTBI primers were the basis on which TCR beta libraries were built. TCRdb independently ran MiXCR on the multiplex PCR reads; one entry per CDR3 protein. The sample includes 620,000 or so distinct CDR3 sequences, about 16% of them seen just once. As to time point: newly diagnosed GD, antithyroid drugs for less than 3 months. The TCR library was prepared using RNA isolated from PBMCs. Per American Thyroid Association guidelines, Graves' disease was diagnosed. From germline, CDR1 is SGHTA and CDR2 FQGTGA. Germline trimming cut 5 bases from V and 3 bases from J; bases unmatched to any gene: 4. CDR3 length: 13 amino acids. These same records also appear under a second study, on T cells in Graves' hyperthyroidism and ophthalmopathy. This second report adds: Diagnosis relied on clinical symptoms, serum thyroxine and TRAb, thyroid ultrasound and orbital computed tomography.

The origin of this receptor is a woman aged 30 to 39 with Graves disease. This specimen consisted of peripheral blood mononuclear cells (PBMCs), obtained at new diagnosis, from a patient treated with antithyroid drugs. This chain links TRBV7-3 with TRBJ2-7, with TRBD2 matching over 7 bases. The CDR3 here is CASSIPGGYEQYF. CDR3 DNA: TGTGCCAGCAGCATCCCGGGAGGCTACGAGCAGTACTTC.